The subject of this entry is one T cell receptor beta chain. These data originate in a study of blood T cell repertoires in COVID-19. Germline values: CDR1 SEHNR, CDR2 FQNEAQ (reference sequence). The CDR3 is 14 amino acids. The trim removed 3 bases at V and 2 bases at J, leaving 2 bases unmatched. TCRdb keeps only in-frame clones here, not all; method: immunoSEQ multiplex PCR. The table shows 65,000 or so clones, with roughly 77% occurring only once. The sample consisted of peripheral blood. The chain couples TRBV7-9 to TRBJ2-5, with TRBD1 identical over 8 bases. The TCR comes from a man of 80 years or more with acute or convalescent COVID-19. Written as DNA, the CDR3 is TGTGCCAGCAGCTTTGGACAGGGACAAGAGACCCAGTACTTC. This translates into CASSFGQGQETQYF.